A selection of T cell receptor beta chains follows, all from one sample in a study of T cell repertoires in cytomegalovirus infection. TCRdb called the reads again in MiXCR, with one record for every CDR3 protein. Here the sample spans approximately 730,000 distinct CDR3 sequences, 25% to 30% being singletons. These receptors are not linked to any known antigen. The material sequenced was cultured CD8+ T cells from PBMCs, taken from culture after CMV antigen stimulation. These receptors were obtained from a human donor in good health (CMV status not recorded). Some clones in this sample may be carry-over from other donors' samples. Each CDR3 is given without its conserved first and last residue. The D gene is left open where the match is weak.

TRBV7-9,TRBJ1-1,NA,ASTKTLIAF
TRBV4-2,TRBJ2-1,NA,ASSQEQESYNEQF
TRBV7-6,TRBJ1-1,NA,ASSWAGAEAF
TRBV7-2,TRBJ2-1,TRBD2,ASSLDLPSGGLNEQF
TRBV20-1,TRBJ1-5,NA,SARDLHQGHNQPQH
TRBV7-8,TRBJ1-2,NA,ASSSGARVNYGYT
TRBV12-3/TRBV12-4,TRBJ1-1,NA,ASSLAGRTMNTEAF
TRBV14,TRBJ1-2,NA,ASSPLLGSTDGYT
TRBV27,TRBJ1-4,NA,ASSPRDGYLGLF
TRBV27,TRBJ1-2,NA,ASSPRGKNYGYT
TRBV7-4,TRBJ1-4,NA,ASSFPTEYEKLF
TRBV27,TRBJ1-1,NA,ASSWTIGEPEAF
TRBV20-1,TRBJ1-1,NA,SAKLITEAF
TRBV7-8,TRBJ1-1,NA,ASGGGEAF
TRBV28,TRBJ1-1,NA,ASSFRDGTEAF
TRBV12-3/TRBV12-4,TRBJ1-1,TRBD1,ASTLHRQGATEAF
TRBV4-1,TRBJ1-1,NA,ASSQGRGNTEAF
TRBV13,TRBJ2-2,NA,ASSLVFGQRDTGELF
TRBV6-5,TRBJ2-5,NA,ASSYSDRLETQY
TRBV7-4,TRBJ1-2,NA,ASSLRGSKGSDGYT
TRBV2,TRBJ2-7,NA,ASSHSGPPNTRTSYEQY
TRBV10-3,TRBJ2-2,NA,AISEPGELF
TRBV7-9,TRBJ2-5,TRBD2,ASRLGLEFQETQY
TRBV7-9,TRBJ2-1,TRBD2,ASSLLAGGPSSYNEQF
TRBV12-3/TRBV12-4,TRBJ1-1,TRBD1,ASALTGGNTEAF
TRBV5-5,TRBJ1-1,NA,ASTKVMNTEAF
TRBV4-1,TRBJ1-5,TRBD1,ASSRTGQGAQPQH
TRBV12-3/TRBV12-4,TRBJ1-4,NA,ASREVEVANEKLF
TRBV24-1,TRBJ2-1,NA,ATSDPLDSSYNEQF
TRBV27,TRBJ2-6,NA,ASSPGDRANVLT
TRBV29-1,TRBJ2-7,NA,SVEGIPEGRDYEQY
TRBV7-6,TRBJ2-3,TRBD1,ASSLGGQGPDTQY
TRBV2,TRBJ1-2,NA,ASSALGTD
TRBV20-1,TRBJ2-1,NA,SASTAQRAPSNEQF
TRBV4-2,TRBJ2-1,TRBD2,ASSQDQGLARDNEQF
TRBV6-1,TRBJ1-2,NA,ASTTRDVYGYT
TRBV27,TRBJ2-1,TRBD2,ASSSIAGGTEQF
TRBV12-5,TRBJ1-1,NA,ASGLVLWEPNTEAF
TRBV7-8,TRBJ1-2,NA,ASSLAGGVYGYT
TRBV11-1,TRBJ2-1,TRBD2,ASSSGTSGGPYYNEQF
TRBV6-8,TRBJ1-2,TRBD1,ASSRTGRSRQHGYT
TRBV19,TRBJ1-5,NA,ASSVPTGVNQPQH
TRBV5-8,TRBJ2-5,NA,ASSLAVWLAQETQY
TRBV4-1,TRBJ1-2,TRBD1,ASSRTGGTGGYT
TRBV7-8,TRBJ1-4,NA,ASSLVGSLHRVANEKLF
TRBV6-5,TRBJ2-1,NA,ASSYVGGGEQF
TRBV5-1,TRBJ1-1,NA,ASSLARTTDEAF
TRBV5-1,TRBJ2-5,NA,ASSFGHPQETQY
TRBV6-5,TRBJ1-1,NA,ASSYGTYRVDTEAF
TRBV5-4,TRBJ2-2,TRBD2,ASRAGGNTGELF
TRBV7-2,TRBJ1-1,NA,ASSLALQGANTEAF
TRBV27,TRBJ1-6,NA,ASSLIFENSPLH
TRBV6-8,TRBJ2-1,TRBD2,ASSYYTDSTSGVYNEQF
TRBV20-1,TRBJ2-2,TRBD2,SARDRTRGGTGELF
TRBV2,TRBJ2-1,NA,ASSARGASYNEQF
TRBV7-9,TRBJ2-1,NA,ASNREGPPYNEQF
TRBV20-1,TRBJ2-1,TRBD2,SARDGGTSGGLGQF